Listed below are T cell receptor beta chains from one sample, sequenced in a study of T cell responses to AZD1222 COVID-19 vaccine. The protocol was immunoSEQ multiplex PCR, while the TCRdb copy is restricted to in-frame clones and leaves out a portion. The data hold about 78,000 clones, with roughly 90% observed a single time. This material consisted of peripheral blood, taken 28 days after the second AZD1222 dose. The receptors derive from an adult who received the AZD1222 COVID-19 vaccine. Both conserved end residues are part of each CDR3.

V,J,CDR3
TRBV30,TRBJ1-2,CAWSFGVNYGYTF
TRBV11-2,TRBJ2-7,CASSLAYEQYF
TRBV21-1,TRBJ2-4,CASGKGQGALAKNIQYF
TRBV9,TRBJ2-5,CASSVSLASGETQYF
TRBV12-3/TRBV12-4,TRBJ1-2,CASSRDYGYTF
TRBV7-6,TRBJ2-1,CASSPRGLDYNEQFF
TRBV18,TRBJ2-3,CASSPPGLPMTDTQYF
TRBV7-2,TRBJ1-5,CASSLGDQPQHF
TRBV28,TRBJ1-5,CASSHGQGNQPQHF
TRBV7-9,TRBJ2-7,CASSLEVLHEQYF